This T cell receptor (beta chain) was obtained from a study of CD8 T cells in ankylosing spondylitis. This clonotype came up many times. Its antigen is undetermined. The CDR3 contains 14 residues. Germline V gene sequence: CDR1 DFQATT, CDR2 SNEGSKA (reference sequence). Trimming left V 6 bases short and J 10 bases short, with 19 bases between. TCRdb independently ran MiXCR on the 5' RACE reads; one entry per CDR3 protein. The table has around 490,000 distinct CDR3 sequences, about 5% seen once. Study-level results: Matched synovial fluid from ankylosing spondylitis patients was reported to be enriched for disease-linked clones. Among TCR beta sequences, a motif of eight highly homologous variants appeared characteristic of ankylosing spondylitis blood.

The material sequenced was blood, either unsorted or a sorted T cell fraction (not recorded which). The source of this sequence is a male donor with ankylosing spondylitis. This rearrangement joins TRBV20-1 to TRBJ1-6, with D perhaps matching TRBD1 (5 bases). The CDR3: CSAPSGGISSPLHF. The CDR3, as DNA: TGCAGTGCCCCTAGCGGGGGGATTAGCTCACCCCTCCACTTT.